This TCR beta chain emerged from a study of patients and donors after allogeneic stem cell transplantation. Many counts were recorded for this clonotype. J was trimmed by 1 base and V by 6 bases; bases with no gene match: 6. CDR3 length equals 16 residues. TCRdb ran MiXCR on the RT-PCR reads and lists one entry per CDR3 protein. This table holds some 960,000 distinct CDR3 sequences, roughly 18% found once. Sequencing was done on a sample of blood, either unsorted or a sorted T cell fraction (not recorded which). The TCR was taken from a human donor who was either an allogeneic HSCT recipient or a stem cell or donor lymphocyte infusion donor (not recorded which). It is not recorded whose cells these are; they may come from a transplant donor. The rearrangement uses TRBV12-3 or TRBV12-4 and TRBJ2-2; TRBD2 matches 9 bases. CDR3 sequence reads: CASSYELAGNTGELFF. CDR3 DNA sequence: TGTGCCAGCAGCTACGAACTAGCGGGGAACACCGGGGAGCTGTTTTTT.